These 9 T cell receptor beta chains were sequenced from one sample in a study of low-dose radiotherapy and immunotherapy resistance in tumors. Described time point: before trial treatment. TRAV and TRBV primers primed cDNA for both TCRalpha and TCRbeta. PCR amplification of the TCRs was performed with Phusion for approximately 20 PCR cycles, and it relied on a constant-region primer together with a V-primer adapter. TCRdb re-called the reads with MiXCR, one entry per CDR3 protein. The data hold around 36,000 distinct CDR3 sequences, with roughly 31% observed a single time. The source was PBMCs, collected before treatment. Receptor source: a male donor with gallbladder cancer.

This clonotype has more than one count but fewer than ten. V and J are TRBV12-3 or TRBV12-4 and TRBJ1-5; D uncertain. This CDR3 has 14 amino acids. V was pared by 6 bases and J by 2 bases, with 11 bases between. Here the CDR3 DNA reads TGTGCCAGCAGCTTTCTGGCCGGCAATCAGCCCCAGCATTTT. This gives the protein CASSFLAGNQPQHF.

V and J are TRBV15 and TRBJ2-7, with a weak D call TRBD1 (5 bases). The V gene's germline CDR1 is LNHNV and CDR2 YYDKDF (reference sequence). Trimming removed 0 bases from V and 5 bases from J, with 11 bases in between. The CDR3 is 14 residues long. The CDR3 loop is CATSRDRWGDEQYF. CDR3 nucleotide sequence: TGTGCCACCAGCAGAGATCGGTGGGGCGACGAGCAGTACTTC.

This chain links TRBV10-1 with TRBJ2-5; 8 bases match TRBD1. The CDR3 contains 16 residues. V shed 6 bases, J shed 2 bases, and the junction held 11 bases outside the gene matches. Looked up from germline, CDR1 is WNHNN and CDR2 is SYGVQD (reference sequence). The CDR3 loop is CASRLQDREVQETQYF. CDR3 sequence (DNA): TGCGCCAGCAGACTTCAGGACAGGGAGGTACAAGAGACCCAGTACTTC.

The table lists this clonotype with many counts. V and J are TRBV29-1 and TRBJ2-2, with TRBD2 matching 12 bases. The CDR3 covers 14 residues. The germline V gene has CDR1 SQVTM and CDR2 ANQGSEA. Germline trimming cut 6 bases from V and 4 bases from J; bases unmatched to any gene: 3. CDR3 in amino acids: CSVVGLAGTGELFF. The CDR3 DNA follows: TGCAGCGTCGTGGGACTAGCGGGCACCGGGGAGCTGTTTTTT.

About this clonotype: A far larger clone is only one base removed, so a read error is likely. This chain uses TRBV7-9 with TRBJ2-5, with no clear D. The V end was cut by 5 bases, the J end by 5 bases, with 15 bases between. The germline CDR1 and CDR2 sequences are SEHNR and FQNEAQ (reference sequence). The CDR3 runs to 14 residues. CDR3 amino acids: CASSPVSAAETQYF. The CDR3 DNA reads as TGTGCCAGCAGCCCCGTGAGCGCAGCGGAGACCCAGTACTTC.

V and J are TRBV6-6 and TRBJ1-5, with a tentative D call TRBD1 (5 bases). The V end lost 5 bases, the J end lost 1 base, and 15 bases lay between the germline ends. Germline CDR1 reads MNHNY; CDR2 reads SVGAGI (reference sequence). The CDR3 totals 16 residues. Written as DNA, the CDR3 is TGTGCCAGCAGTCGCGGACACGGGGCCAGCAATCAGCCCCAGCATTTT. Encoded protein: CASSRGHGASNQPQHF.

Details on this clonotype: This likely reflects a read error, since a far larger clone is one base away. The CDR3: CASSLSPGTLYNEQYF. As DNA, the CDR3 is TGTGCCAGCAGCCTAAGCCCCGGGACTCTATACAATGAGCAGTACTTC. The chain couples TRBV28 to TRBJ2-7, with D tentatively TRBD2 (6 bases). Germline-derived CDR1 and CDR2 are MDHEN and SYDVKM. V was shortened by 6 bases and J by 7 bases, with 25 bases between the two germline ends. This CDR3 spans 16 amino acids.

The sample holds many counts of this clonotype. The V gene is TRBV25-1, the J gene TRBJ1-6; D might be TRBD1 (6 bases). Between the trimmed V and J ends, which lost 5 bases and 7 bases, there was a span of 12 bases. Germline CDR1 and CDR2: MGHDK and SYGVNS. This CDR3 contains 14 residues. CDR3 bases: TGTGCCAGCAGTCCTGGGACAACCAATTCACCCCTCCACTTT. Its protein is CASSPGTTNSPLHF.

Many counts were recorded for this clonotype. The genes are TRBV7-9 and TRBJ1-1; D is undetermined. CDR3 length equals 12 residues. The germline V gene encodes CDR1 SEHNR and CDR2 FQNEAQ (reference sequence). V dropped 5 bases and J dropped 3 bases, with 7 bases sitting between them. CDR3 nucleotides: TGTGCCAGCAGCCCGGAATACACTGAAGCTTTCTTT. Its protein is CASSPEYTEAFF.